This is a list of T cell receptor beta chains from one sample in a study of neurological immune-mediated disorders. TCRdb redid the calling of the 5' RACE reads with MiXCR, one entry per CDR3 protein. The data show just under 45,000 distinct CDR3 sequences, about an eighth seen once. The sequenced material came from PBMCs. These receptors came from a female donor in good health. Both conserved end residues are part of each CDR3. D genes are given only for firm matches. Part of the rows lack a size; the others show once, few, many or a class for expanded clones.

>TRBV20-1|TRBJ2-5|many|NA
CSARITTGSQETQYF
TGCAGTGCTAGAATCACTACAGGGTCACAAGAGACCCAGTACTTC
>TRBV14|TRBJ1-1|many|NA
CASSLQGYTEAFF
TGTGCCAGCAGCCTCCAGGGGTACACTGAAGCTTTCTTT
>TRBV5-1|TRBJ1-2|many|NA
CASSPQGTGAGGGYTF
TGCGCCAGCAGCCCACAAGGAACGGGGGCCGGCGGCGGCTACACCTTC
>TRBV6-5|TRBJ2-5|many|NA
CASGGRETQYF
TGTGCCAGTGGGGGACGGGAGACCCAGTACTTC
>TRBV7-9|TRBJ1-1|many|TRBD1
CASSDTGGTEAFF
TGTGCCAGCAGCGACACAGGGGGCACTGAAGCTTTCTTT
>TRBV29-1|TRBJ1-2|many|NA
CSARAGQGGYTF
TGCAGCGCCAGGGCAGGGCAGGGTGGCTACACCTTC
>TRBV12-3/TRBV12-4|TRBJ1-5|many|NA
CASSQADSPRNQPQHF
TGTGCCAGCAGCCAGGCCGACAGCCCACGCAATCAGCCCCAGCATTTT
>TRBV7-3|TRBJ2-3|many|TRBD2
CASSSRLADRKYF
TGTGCCAGCAGCTCCAGACTAGCGGATCGGAAGTATTTT
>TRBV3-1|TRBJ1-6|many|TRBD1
CASSQGLGQGVTYNSPLHF
TGTGCCAGCAGCCAAGGACTGGGACAGGGGGTCACCTATAATTCACCCCTCCACTTT
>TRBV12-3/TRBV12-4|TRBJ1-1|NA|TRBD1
CASSDPGQGRNTEAFF
TGTGCCAGCAGTGACCCGGGACAGGGGAGGAACACTGAAGCTTTCTTT
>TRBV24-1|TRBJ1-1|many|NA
CATRERGLGTEAFF
TGTGCCACCAGGGAGCGGGGCTTGGGGACTGAAGCTTTCTTT
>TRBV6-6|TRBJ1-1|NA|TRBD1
CASSYPIDRVGTEAFF
TGTGCCAGCAGTTACCCCATAGACAGGGTGGGGACTGAAGCTTTCTTT
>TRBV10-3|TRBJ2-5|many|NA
CAISWTDQETQYF
TGTGCCATCAGTTGGACAGACCAAGAGACCCAGTACTTC
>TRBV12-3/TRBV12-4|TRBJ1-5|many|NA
CATSQGDSQPQHF
TGTGCCACGAGCCAAGGGGATTCGCAGCCCCAGCATTTT
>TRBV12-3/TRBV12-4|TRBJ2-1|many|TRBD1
CASSSGGTGLNSAEQFF
TGTGCCAGCAGCTCAGGGGGGACAGGACTTAACAGCGCTGAGCAGTTCTTC
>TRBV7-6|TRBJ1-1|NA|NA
CASSRGGSGNTEAFF
TGTGCCAGCAGCAGAGGGGGATCGGGAAACACTGAAGCTTTCTTT
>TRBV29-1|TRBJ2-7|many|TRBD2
CSVEGTSRGEQYF
TGCAGCGTTGAAGGGACTAGCAGAGGCGAGCAGTACTTC
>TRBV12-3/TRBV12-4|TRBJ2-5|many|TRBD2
CASSSLAGGDQETQYF
TGTGCCAGCAGCTCACTAGCGGGGGGGGACCAAGAGACCCAGTACTTC
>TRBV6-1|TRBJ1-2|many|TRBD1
CASSDRGLDGYTF
TGTGCCAGCAGCGACAGGGGGTTGGATGGCTACACCTTC
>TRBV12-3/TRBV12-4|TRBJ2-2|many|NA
CASSLNGLSTGELFF
TGTGCCAGCAGTTTAAACGGACTTAGCACCGGGGAGCTGTTTTTT
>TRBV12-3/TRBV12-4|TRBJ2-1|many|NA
CASSPTRMDEQFF
TGTGCCAGCAGTCCGACTAGGATGGATGAGCAGTTCTTC
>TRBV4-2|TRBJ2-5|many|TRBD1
CASRGSYRGKETQYF
TGTGCCAGCAGGGGAAGCTACAGGGGGAAAGAGACCCAGTACTTC
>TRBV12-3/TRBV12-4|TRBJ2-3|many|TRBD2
CASSLRGADTQYF
TGTGCCAGCAGTTTACGGGGGGCAGATACGCAGTATTTT
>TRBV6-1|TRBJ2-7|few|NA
CASSVQGYEQYF
TGTGCCAGCAGCGTACAGGGCTACGAGCAGTACTTC
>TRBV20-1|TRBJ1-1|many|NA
CSASSIKPGANTEAFF
TGCAGTGCTTCTTCAATTAAACCAGGGGCGAACACTGAAGCTTTCTTT
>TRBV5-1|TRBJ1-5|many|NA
CASSPTGATIGKPQHF
TGCGCCAGCAGCCCTACCGGGGCAACGATCGGGAAGCCCCAGCATTTT
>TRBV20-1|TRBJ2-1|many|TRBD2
CSAGGLADFNEQFF
TGCAGTGCTGGCGGACTAGCGGATTTCAATGAGCAGTTCTTC
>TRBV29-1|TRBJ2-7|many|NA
CSVEADRRYEQYF
TGCAGCGTTGAAGCCGACAGGAGGTACGAGCAGTACTTC
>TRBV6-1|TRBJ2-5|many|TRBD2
CASSEGLAGGAETQYF
TGTGCCAGCAGTGAAGGTTTAGCGGGAGGGGCAGAGACCCAGTACTTC
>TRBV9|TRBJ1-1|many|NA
CASSVSAANTEAFF
TGTGCCAGCAGCGTATCGGCAGCGAACACTGAAGCTTTCTTT
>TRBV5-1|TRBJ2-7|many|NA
CASSLVTNREQYF
TGCGCCAGCAGCTTGGTGACTAATCGGGAGCAGTACTTC
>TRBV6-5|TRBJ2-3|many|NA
CASSYALAASTDTQYF
TGTGCCAGCAGTTACGCGCTAGCTGCTAGCACAGATACGCAGTATTTT
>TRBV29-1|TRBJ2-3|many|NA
CSVRPSNRDGADTQYF
TGCAGCGTTCGACCTTCGAACAGGGATGGGGCCGATACGCAGTATTTT
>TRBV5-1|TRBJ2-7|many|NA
CASSPGDQSGAYEQYF
TGCGCCAGCAGCCCCGGAGACCAGTCCGGGGCGTACGAGCAGTACTTC
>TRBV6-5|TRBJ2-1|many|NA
CASSRVLADRYNEQFF
TGTGCCAGCAGTCGCGTGCTAGCTGACAGGTACAATGAGCAGTTCTTC
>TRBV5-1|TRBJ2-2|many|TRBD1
CATRTGDTGELFF
TGCGCCACCAGGACAGGGGACACCGGGGAGCTGTTTTTT
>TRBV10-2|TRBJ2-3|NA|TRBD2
CASSDTGRLAELHYTDTQYF
TGCGCCAGCAGTGATACGGGGCGGCTAGCGGAGCTCCATTACACAGATACGCAGTATTTT
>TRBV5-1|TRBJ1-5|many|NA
CASSLEPYSNQPQHF
TGCGCCAGCAGCTTGGAGCCATATAGCAATCAGCCCCAGCATTTT
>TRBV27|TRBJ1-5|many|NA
CASSYTGRNSNQPQHF
TGTGCCAGCAGTTACACGGGACGAAATAGCAATCAGCCCCAGCATTTT
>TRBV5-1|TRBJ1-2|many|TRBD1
CASSQETGAYGYTF
TGCGCCAGCAGCCAAGAGACAGGGGCCTATGGCTACACCTTC
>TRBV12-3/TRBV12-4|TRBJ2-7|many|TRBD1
CASSNRDRGHEQYF
TGTGCCAGCAGTAACCGGGACAGGGGACACGAGCAGTACTTC
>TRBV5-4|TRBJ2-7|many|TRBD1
CASSLDRGLSEQYF
TGTGCCAGCAGCTTAGACAGGGGGCTCAGCGAGCAGTACTTC
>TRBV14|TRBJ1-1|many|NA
CASSPLGGNTEAFF
TGTGCCAGCAGCCCCCTGGGGGGCAACACTGAAGCTTTCTTT
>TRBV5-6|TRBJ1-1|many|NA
CASSSGRVEAFF
TGTGCCAGCAGTTCAGGACGGGTCGAAGCTTTCTTT
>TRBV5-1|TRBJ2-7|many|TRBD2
CASSFSGKGSYEQYF
TGCGCCAGCAGCTTTAGCGGGAAGGGGTCCTACGAGCAGTACTTC
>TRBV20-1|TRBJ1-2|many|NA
CSARAYGQNYGYTF
TGCAGTGCTAGAGCTTATGGACAGAACTATGGCTACACCTTC
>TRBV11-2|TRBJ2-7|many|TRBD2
CASSLVLAVGYEQYF
TGTGCCAGCAGCTTAGTACTAGCGGTAGGCTACGAGCAGTACTTC
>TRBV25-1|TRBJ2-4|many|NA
CASRLDIQYF
TGTGCCAGCAGGTTAGACATTCAGTACTTC
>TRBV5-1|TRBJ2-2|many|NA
CASSFSPPGNTGELFF
TGCGCCAGCAGCTTCTCGCCCCCTGGGAACACCGGGGAGCTGTTTTTT
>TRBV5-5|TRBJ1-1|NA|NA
CASSFAPGDTEAFF
TGTGCCAGCAGCTTCGCCCCAGGGGACACTGAAGCTTTCTTT
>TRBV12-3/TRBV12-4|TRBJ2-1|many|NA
CASSSGDPDNEQFF
TGTGCCAGCAGTTCTGGGGACCCTGACAATGAGCAGTTCTTC
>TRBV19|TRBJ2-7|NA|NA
CASNDRTTYEQYF
TGTGCCAGTAACGACAGAACCACCTACGAGCAGTACTTC
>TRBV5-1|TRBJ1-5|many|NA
CASSLEGSNQPQHF
TGCGCCAGCAGCTTGGAAGGCAGCAATCAGCCCCAGCATTTT
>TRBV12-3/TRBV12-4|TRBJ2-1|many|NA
CASSASRGRNNEQFF
TGTGCCAGCAGTGCCTCCAGGGGCCGTAACAATGAGCAGTTCTTC
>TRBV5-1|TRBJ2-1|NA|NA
CSSSLSGTSFCNEQFF
TGCTCCAGCAGCTTGTCCGGGACATCTTTCTGCAATGAGCAGTTCTTC
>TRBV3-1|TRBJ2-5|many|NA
CASSQGKIARGETQYF
TGTGCCAGCAGCCAAGGAAAAATAGCCCGAGGGGAGACCCAGTACTTC
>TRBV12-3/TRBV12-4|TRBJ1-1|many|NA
CASSLEGRTEAFF
TGTGCCAGCAGTTTAGAGGGTAGAACTGAAGCTTTCTTT
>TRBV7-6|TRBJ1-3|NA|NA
CASYFVGVNGNTIYF
TGTGCCAGCTACTTCGTGGGGGTTAATGGAAACACCATATATTTT
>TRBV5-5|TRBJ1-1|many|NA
CASSLKGGNTEAFF
TGTGCCAGCAGTCTTAAGGGCGGAAACACTGAAGCTTTCTTT
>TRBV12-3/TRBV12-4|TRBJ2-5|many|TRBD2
CASRSSSGYQETQYF
TGTGCCAGCAGGTCGTCTAGCGGGTACCAAGAGACCCAGTACTTC